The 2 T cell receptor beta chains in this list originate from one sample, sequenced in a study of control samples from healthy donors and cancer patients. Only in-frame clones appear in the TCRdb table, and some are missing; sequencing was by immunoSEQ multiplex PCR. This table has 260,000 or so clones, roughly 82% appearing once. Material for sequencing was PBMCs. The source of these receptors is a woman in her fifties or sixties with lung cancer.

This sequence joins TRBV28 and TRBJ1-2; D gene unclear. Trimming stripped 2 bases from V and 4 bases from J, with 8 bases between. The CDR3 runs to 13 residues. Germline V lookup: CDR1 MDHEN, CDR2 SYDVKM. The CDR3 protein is CASSLAGLYGYTF. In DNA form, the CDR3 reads TGTGCCAGCAGTTTAGCAGGCCTCTATGGCTACACCTTC.

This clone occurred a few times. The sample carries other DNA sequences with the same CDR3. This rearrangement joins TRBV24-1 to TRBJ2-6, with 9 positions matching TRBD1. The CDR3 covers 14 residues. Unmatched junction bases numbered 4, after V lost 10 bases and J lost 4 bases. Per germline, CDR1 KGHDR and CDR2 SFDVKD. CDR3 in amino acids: CATGDRAGANVLTF. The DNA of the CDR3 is TGTGCCACGGGGGACAGGGCGGGGGCCAACGTCCTGACTTTC.